These 20 T cell receptor beta chains were sequenced from one sample in a study of human T cells and chemical hapten exposure. TCRdb independently ran MiXCR on the RACE reads; one entry per CDR3 protein. This table holds 340,000 or so distinct CDR3 sequences, around 7% found once. Time point meaning: patch test 1, 2 weeks after DPC sensitization. The sample's treatment: therapeutic diphenylcyclopropenone sensitization with weekly scalp DPC. Material: whole blood, obtained in connection with sensitization to the hapten diphenylcyclopropenone (DPC). The receptor set was obtained from a woman aged 18-29 years with alopecia areata. Some clones in this sample may be carry-over from other donors' samples.

Note on this clonotype: A much bigger clone sits one base away, suggesting this may be a read error. The chain joins TRBV10-3 to TRBJ2-3, with D hard to call. The CDR3 covers 9 residues. Germline CDR1 is ENHRY and CDR2 is SYGVKD. V lost 8 bases and J lost 6, with 3 bases in between. The CDR3 loop reads CAIGDTQYF. The CDR3, as DNA: TGTGCCATCGGGGATACGCAGTATTTT.

This clonotype was observed at least ten times. The V call is TRBV6-2 or TRBV6-3, the J call TRBJ2-1; TRBD1 agrees at 8 bases. V was clipped by 4 bases and J by 9 bases; unmatched bases: 11. Germline-derived CDR1 and CDR2 are MNHEY and SVGEGT. CDR3 size: 15 residues. The CDR3 is CASSSSGGPWGEQFF. CDR3 in DNA: TGTGCCAGCAGTTCCTCAGGGGGCCCGTGGGGTGAGCAGTTCTTC.

This clonotype was picked up many times. V usage is TRBV6-5 and J usage is TRBJ2-6; D is tentatively TRBD1 or TRBD2 (5 bases each). V was pared by 10 bases and J by 0 bases, with 13 bases between. Germline V gives CDR1 MNHEY, CDR2 SVGAGI. The CDR3 totals 15 residues. The CDR3 coding sequence is TGTGCCACCCGGGACCGGAACTCTGGGGCCAACGTCCTGACTTTC. Encoded protein: CATRDRNSGANVLTF.

The chain joins TRBV5-6 to TRBJ1-1; D is ambiguous. CDR1 and CDR2 from the germline V gene are SGHDT and YYEEEE. Trimming took 2 bases from V and 8 from J, leaving 13 bases between them. This CDR3 comprises 13 residues. The CDR3 nucleotides are TGTGCCAGCAGCTTTGGGTCTTCGGAGGAAGCTTTCTTT. Translating it yields CASSFGSSEEAFF.

This clonotype was observed at least ten times. The J gene is TRBJ2-3, the V gene TRBV7-3; the D gene is possibly TRBD1 (7 bases). This CDR3 is 13 amino acids long. CDR1 SGHTA and CDR2 FQGTGA come from the germline V gene. V lost 3 bases, J lost 8 bases, and 12 bases lay in between. CDR3 sequence reads: CASSFAGGSTQYF. In DNA form, the CDR3 reads TGTGCCAGCAGCTTTGCAGGGGGGAGTACGCAGTATTTT.

This chain joins TRBV5-8 and TRBJ2-5; D possibly uses TRBD1 or TRBD2 (6 bases each). Germline CDR1 reads SGHTS; CDR2 reads YDEGEE. The CDR3 runs to 13 residues. Trimming removed 10 bases from V and 5 bases from J, with 18 bases in between. As DNA, the CDR3 is TGTGCCCACGCGACGGGGGCTGCTGAGACCCAGTACTTC. Its protein is CAHATGAAETQYF.

The chain has TRBV12-3 or TRBV12-4 and TRBJ1-1; D ambiguous. CDR3 size: 12 residues. Trimming shortened V by 5 bases and J by 6 bases, and 10 bases separated the two germline ends. CDR3 protein: CASSREKAEAFF. The CDR3, as DNA: TGTGCCAGCAGTCGGGAGAAGGCTGAAGCTTTCTTT.

This clonotype appeared a few times. The rearrangement joins TRBV4-3 to TRBJ1-4, with D possibly being TRBD1 (6 bases). CDR3 length: 19 residues. Germline values: CDR1 LGHNA, CDR2 YSLEER. Deletions cut 4 bases from V and 7 bases from J, with 28 bases between. The CDR3 reads CASSPRPPGTGATGEKLFF. The CDR3 nucleotides read TGCGCCAGCAGCCCGCGACCCCCCGGGACGGGGGCGACTGGTGAAAAACTGTTTTTT.

This clonotype was counted between two and nine times. The gene calls are TRBV2 and TRBJ2-7; the D gene is possibly TRBD1 (6 bases). The germline V gene encodes CDR1 SNHLY and CDR2 FYNNEI. This CDR3 spans 15 amino acids. V was pared by 4 bases and J by 3 bases, with 16 bases between. The CDR3: CASSVGTLDIYEQYF. DNA of the CDR3: TGTGCCAGCAGTGTAGGGACACTGGACATCTACGAGCAGTACTTC.

This clonotype was detected ten times or more. The chain is built from TRBV10-3 and TRBJ1-1, with TRBD1 identical over 7 bases. Unmatched junction bases numbered 7, after V lost 6 bases and J lost 6 bases. The CDR3 is 13 residues long. Germline CDR1 and CDR2: ENHRY and SYGVKD. The CDR3: CAISGQAASEAFF. CDR3 nucleotides: TGTGCCATCAGCGGACAGGCTGCCTCTGAAGCTTTCTTT.

Here the CDR3 DNA reads TGTGCCAGCAGTCCCGCCGGGACAGGCTCCTACGAGCAGTACTTC. This codes for CASSPAGTGSYEQYF. The chain employs TRBV28 and TRBJ2-7; 8 bases are a match to TRBD1. CDR1 is MDHEN, CDR2 SYDVKM, per germline. There are 15 residues in the CDR3. The ends lost 5 bases at V and 0 bases at J; junction bases unmatched: 6.

This clonotype showed up many times. This likely came from a read error, as a far larger clone is one base away. V and J are TRBV6-2 or TRBV6-3 and TRBJ2-2; no firm D call. This CDR3 is 13 amino acids long. The V gene lost 6 bases and the J gene lost 0 bases, with 5 bases spanning the gap. From germline, CDR1 is MNHEY and CDR2 SVGEGT. The CDR3 nucleotides are TGTGCCAGCAGCCCTACGAACACCGGGGAGCTGTTTTTT. Translation: CASSPTNTGELFF.

Details on this clonotype: A single base separates this from a much larger clone, so it may be a read error. V is TRBV10-3 and J is TRBJ1-1; TRBD1 is a possible D gene (6 bases). The germline V gene encodes CDR1 ENHRY and CDR2 SYGVKD. CDR3 size: 14 residues. Trimming left V 6 bases short and J 7 bases short, with 18 bases between. The CDR3 reads CAISPLPRGSEAFF. The DNA of the CDR3 is TGTGCCATCAGCCCACTCCCCAGGGGCAGTGAAGCTTTCTTT.

In this sample, this clonotype turned up a few times. The chain joins TRBV4-2 to TRBJ1-2; no clear D. Looked up from germline, CDR1 is LGHNA and CDR2 is YNFKEQ. V shed 1 base and J shed 5 bases, with 14 bases lying between them. The CDR3 loop spans 15 amino acids. CDR3 in amino acids: CASSQAPGSGYGYTF. CDR3 coding DNA: TGTGCCAGCAGCCAAGCCCCGGGCAGCGGATATGGCTACACCTTC.

The J gene is TRBJ1-5, the V gene TRBV12-3 or TRBV12-4, with 8 bases identical to TRBD1. Trimming cost V 6 bases and J 6 bases; bases outside gene matches: 7. This CDR3 is built from 14 residues. This CDR3 reads CASRLGQGGQPQHF. As DNA, the CDR3 is TGTGCCAGCAGACTTGGACAGGGCGGTCAGCCCCAGCATTTT.

V usage is TRBV10-3 and J usage is TRBJ1-1; D possibly corresponds to TRBD1 (6 bases). The germline CDR1 and CDR2 sequences are ENHRY and SYGVKD. The CDR3 loop spans 16 amino acids. Trimming took 7 bases from V and 7 from J, leaving 25 bases between them. CDR3 amino acids: CAITGTSRYRVVEAFF. CDR3 sequence (DNA): TGTGCCATCACTGGGACGTCCCGGTACAGGGTCGTTGAAGCTTTCTTT.

This clonotype has a handful of counts. The rearrangement joins TRBV5-1 to TRBJ2-3, with D possibly being TRBD1 or TRBD2 (6 bases each). Germline lookup yields CDR1 SGHRS and CDR2 YFSETQ. CDR3 length equals 15 residues. V gave up 0 bases and J gave up 6 bases, with 14 bases separating them. The CDR3 nucleotides read TGCGCCAGCAGCTTGGACGGGGGCGCGTTTGATACGCAGTATTTT. Translation: CASSLDGGAFDTQYF.

There are a few counts of this clonotype. The rearrangement links TRBV29-1 to TRBJ2-1; unclear D gene. The V gene lost 4 bases and the J gene lost 0 bases, with 7 bases spanning the gap. The CDR3 covers 13 residues. Germline assignment: CDR1 SQVTM and CDR2 ANQGSEA. The CDR3 DNA sequence: TGCAGCGTTGCGGACGACTCCTACAATGAGCAGTTCTTC. Protein sequence: CSVADDSYNEQFF.

This clonotype was detected only a few times. The J gene is TRBJ1-1, the V gene TRBV7-2, with D possibly TRBD1 on 6 matching bases. Germline V gives CDR1 SGHTA, CDR2 FQGNSA. This CDR3 has 14 amino acids. V was trimmed by 3 bases and J by 6 bases, leaving 14 bases between them. DNA of the CDR3: TGTGCCAGCAGCTTGACAGGTCCCAAGGCTGAAGCTTTCTTT. This sequence encodes CASSLTGPKAEAFF.

This clonotype was seen only a few times. The chain links TRBV11-2 to TRBJ2-1; D might be TRBD1 (5 bases). CDR3 length: 16 amino acids. The V gene's germline CDR1 is SGHAT and CDR2 FQNNGV. Trimming left V 0 bases short and J 2 bases short, with 11 bases between. The CDR3 loop reads CASSLDLGVPYNEQFF. In nucleotides, the CDR3 is TGTGCCAGCAGCTTAGATTTAGGGGTACCCTACAATGAGCAGTTCTTC.